One and the same sample provided the 23 T cell receptor beta chains below, sequenced in a study of T cell repertoires in cytomegalovirus infection. TCRdb passed the reads through MiXCR, listing each CDR3 protein once. The profile covers a few hundred thousand distinct CDR3 sequences, with roughly a third appearing a single time and around a sixth taken by the ten largest. These TCRs' antigens remain unknown. Here the sequenced sample was cultured PBMCs, taken from culture after CMV antigen stimulation. The origin of the receptors is a human donor in good health (CMV status not recorded). Some clones in this sample may be carry-over from other donors' samples.

The chain joins TRBV20-1 to TRBJ2-7, with 7 bases aligning to TRBD1. Germline-derived CDR1 and CDR2 are DFQATT and SNEGSKA (reference sequence). This CDR3 region has 14 residues. Trimming removed 5 bases from V and 3 bases from J; junction bases left unmatched: 10. The CDR3 DNA is TGCAGTGCTTCCCCACGGGACAGTCTCTACGAGCAGTACTTC. Protein: CSASPRDSLYEQYF.

DNA of the CDR3: TGTGCCAGCAGCTTGAGAACTAGCGGAACCCGCAATGAGCAGTTCTTC. This sequence encodes CASSLRTSGTRNEQFF. This rearrangement joins TRBV7-6 to TRBJ2-1, with 8 bases lining up with TRBD2. The CDR3 extends over 16 amino acids. Germline lookup yields CDR1 SGHVS and CDR2 FNYEAQ. V dropped 3 bases and J dropped 6; count of bases not matched to a gene: 10.

This clonotype was detected a few times. The rearrangement uses TRBV4-1 and TRBJ1-2, with TRBD1 identical over 9 bases. Trimming at V came to 6 bases and at J to 5 bases, leaving 10 bases not matched to a gene. CDR1 and CDR2 (germline): MGHRA, YSYEKL. CDR3 length: 15 amino acids. In DNA form, the CDR3 reads TGCGCCAGCAGGACTGGACAGGGGCAATCTTATGGCTACACCTTC. It is translated as CASRTGQGQSYGYTF.

This clonotype was picked up many times. The rearrangement links TRBV7-2 to TRBJ1-5; D not certain. This CDR3 has 14 amino acids. V was shortened by 1 base and J by 3 bases, with 7 bases between the two germline ends. Germline V lookup: CDR1 SGHTA, CDR2 FQGNSA. Written as DNA, the CDR3 is TGTGCCAGCAGCTTAGGCAGCCCCAATCAGCCCCAGCATTTT. This encodes CASSLGSPNQPQHF.

This clonotype came up a few times. V gene TRBV6-1 combines with J gene TRBJ2-5; tentatively, D is TRBD1 or TRBD2 (5 bases each). Per germline, CDR1 MNHNS and CDR2 SASEGT. V was pared by 8 bases and J by 7 bases, with 17 bases between. The CDR3 totals 13 residues. This chain's CDR3 is CASGRDLAGTQYF. As DNA, the CDR3 is TGTGCCAGCGGACGGGACCTCGCGGGGACCCAGTACTTC.

The rearrangement links TRBV29-1 to TRBJ1-1; 10 nucleotides align to TRBD1. CDR3 size: 14 residues. CDR1 is SQVTM and CDR2 is ANQGSEA in the germline V gene. V lost 5 bases and J lost 2; bases outside the gene matches: 5. CDR3 bases: TGCAGCGTTCGACAGGGGGCTACCAACACTGAAGCTTTCTTT. It codes for CSVRQGATNTEAFF.

The sample holds a few counts of this clonotype. The rearrangement uses TRBV27 and TRBJ2-1, with 10 nucleotides matching TRBD2. V dropped 10 bases and J dropped 4; count of bases not matched to a gene: 7. The CDR3 contains 14 residues. Looked up from germline, CDR1 is MNHEY and CDR2 is SMNVEV (reference sequence). Here the CDR3 DNA reads TGTGCCACCCGAGGACTAGCGGCATACAATGAGCAGTTCTTC. Translating gives CATRGLAAYNEQFF.

The chain employs TRBV11-2 and TRBJ2-3; a weak D match, TRBD1 (5 bases). Trimming took off 1 base at V and 7 bases at J, with 18 bases between the two ends. Germline V gene data show CDR1 as SGHAT and CDR2 as FQNNGV. This CDR3 region has 16 residues. The CDR3 nucleotides read TGTGCCAGCAGCTTAGTCGGGCAGGGCGGTTTGCATACGCAGTATTTT. Amino acid sequence: CASSLVGQGGLHTQYF. The full variable domain, with the rest looked up from reference TRBV11-2 and TRBJ2-3, is EAGVAQSPRYKIIEKRQSVAFWCNPISGHATLYWYQQILGQGPKLLIQFQNNGVVDDSQLPKDRFSAERLKGVDSTLKIQPAKLEDSAVYLCASSLVGQGGLHTQYFGPGTRLTVL.

Only a few counts were recorded for this clonotype. The chain couples TRBV7-2 to TRBJ1-1; the D gene is possibly TRBD1 (5 bases). CDR3 length: 14 residues. The germline V gene has CDR1 SGHTA and CDR2 FQGNSA. V dropped 5 bases and J dropped 1 base, with 11 bases sitting between them. The CDR3 sequence is CASSPPGANTEAFF. The CDR3 coding sequence is TGTGCCAGCAGCCCGCCCGGGGCGAACACTGAAGCTTTCTTT.

On this clonotype: A junction boundary mismatches the germline segment, possibly from a read error. The CDR3 protein is CAISEFVRLDADAQYF. CDR3 DNA: TGTGCCATCAGTGAGTTTGTACGACTAGATGCAGATGCGCAGTATTTT. The chain is built from TRBV10-3 and TRBJ2-3; D is perhaps TRBD2 (6 bases). This CDR3 comprises 16 residues. Germline lookup yields CDR1 ENHRY and CDR2 SYGVKD.

In its sample, this clonotype was seen many times. This rearrangement joins TRBV7-2 to TRBJ1-4; D gene unclear. The ends were cut back, 0 bases at V and 7 bases at J, with 9 bases in the middle. The CDR3 is made up of 14 amino acids. The germline V gene encodes CDR1 SGHTA and CDR2 FQGNSA. The chain's CDR3 is CASSLAQLGEKLFF. Here the CDR3 DNA reads TGTGCCAGCAGCTTAGCGCAGTTAGGTGAAAAACTGTTTTTT.

This clonotype was recorded a few times. This chain links TRBV7-2 with TRBJ2-3; a weak D match, TRBD2 (6 bases). In germline, CDR1 is SGHTA, CDR2 FQGNSA. Trimming stripped 5 bases from V and 2 bases from J, with 17 bases between. The length of the CDR3 is 16 residues. CDR3: CASSGTGTQPTDTQYF. CDR3 nucleotides: TGTGCCAGCAGCGGAACCGGGACTCAACCCACAGATACGCAGTATTTT.

The genes are TRBV6-2 or TRBV6-3 and TRBJ2-7; D is unresolved. The CDR3 has 13 amino acids. Trimming removed 4 bases at V and 7 bases at J, with 14 bases between. Germline CDR1 and CDR2: MNHEY and SVGEGT. The CDR3 is CASSLTRPVEQYF. In DNA form, the CDR3 reads TGTGCCAGCAGTTTAACACGCCCGGTGGAGCAGTACTTC.

This clonotype was counted only a few times. The chain has TRBV7-2 and TRBJ1-1; 7 nucleotides align to TRBD1. The V and J ends lost 5 bases and 3 bases, in that order; junction bases with no gene match: 6. The CDR3 extends over 14 amino acids. Germline V CDR1 and CDR2: SGHTA, FQGNSA. CDR3 nucleotide sequence: TGTGCCAGCAGCCGACGGGACAGATACACTGAAGCTTTCTTT. Translation gives CASSRRDRYTEAFF.

CDR3 bases: TGTGCCAGCAGTTTTGGCCAGGGGGTTTCTGAGCCCCAGCATTTT. Protein product: CASSFGQGVSEPQHF. The genes are TRBV12-3 or TRBV12-4 and TRBJ1-5; TRBD1 matches at 7 bases. This CDR3 has 15 residues. J gave up 8 bases and V 3 bases, and 10 bases lay outside the gene matches.

This clonotype was counted a few times. V gene TRBV9 combines with J gene TRBJ2-3; 8 bases line up with TRBD2. Trimming took 4 bases from V and 2 from J; bases not matched to a gene: 3. Germline values: CDR1 SGDLS, CDR2 YYNGEE. The CDR3 contains 14 residues. CDR3 residues: CASSYSGITDTQYF. In nucleotides, the CDR3 is TGTGCCAGCAGCTATAGCGGGATCACAGATACGCAGTATTTT.

This clonotype was seen at least ten times. J is TRBJ2-1 and V is TRBV7-2; 11 nucleotides align to TRBD2. This CDR3 contains 21 residues. V was clipped by 0 bases and J by 0 bases; unmatched bases: 13. Germline CDR1 reads SGHTA; CDR2 reads FQGNSA. The chain's CDR3 is CASSLAVLAGGWTRSYNEQFF. The CDR3 DNA follows: TGTGCCAGCAGCTTAGCGGTTCTAGCGGGAGGTTGGACGCGCTCCTACAATGAGCAGTTCTTC.

This clonotype turned up a few times. J is TRBJ1-1 and V is TRBV10-3; no definite D call. The germline V gene has CDR1 ENHRY and CDR2 SYGVKD. The V end lost 6 bases, the J end lost 1 base, and 3 bases lay between the germline ends. The CDR3 spans 11 residues. The CDR3 here is CAIRENTEAFF. The CDR3 nucleotides read TGTGCCATCAGGGAGAACACTGAAGCTTTCTTT.

The chain couples TRBV27 to TRBJ2-1; 8 bases map to TRBD2. V was pared by 4 bases and J by 7 bases, with 12 bases of the junction left unmatched. This CDR3 has 16 residues. Germline V gives CDR1 MNHEY, CDR2 SMNVEV (reference sequence). The CDR3 spells CASSWDPGTRGNEQFF. The CDR3 DNA sequence: TGTGCCAGCAGTTGGGACCCCGGGACTAGGGGGAATGAGCAGTTCTTC.

This clonotype has a handful of counts. V is TRBV7-2 and J is TRBJ1-2, with D possibly matching TRBD1 (6 bases). V was cut by 6 bases and J by 6 bases, with 17 bases left in between. The CDR3 contains 14 residues. Germline CDR1 reads SGHTA; CDR2 reads FQGNSA. This CDR3 reads CASSYVSGADGYTF. The CDR3 nucleotides are TGTGCCAGCAGTTATGTGTCGGGGGCGGATGGCTACACCTTC.

In this sample, this clonotype turned up a few times. The V and J genes are TRBV11-2 and TRBJ2-7, with TRBD2 identical over 8 bases. Trimming took 1 base from V and 4 from J; bases not matched to a gene: 6. From germline, CDR1 is SGHAT and CDR2 FQNNGV. The CDR3 covers 15 residues. The CDR3 nucleotides are TGTGCCAGCAGCTTAGTCGGCGGGGGGTCTTACGAGCAGTACTTC. Translating gives CASSLVGGGSYEQYF.

J is TRBJ2-1 and V is TRBV20-1, with D possibly TRBD1 on 6 matching bases. This CDR3 has 14 amino acids. The V gene's germline CDR1 is DFQATT and CDR2 SNEGSKA (reference sequence). Deletions cut 6 bases from V and 3 bases from J, with 15 bases between. CDR3 DNA sequence: TGCAGTGCAGCGGTGACAGGTAACTACAATGAGCAGTTCTTC. Translating gives CSAAVTGNYNEQFF.

The chain combines TRBV29-1 with TRBJ2-3, with 7 positions matching TRBD1. The V gene's germline CDR1 is SQVTM and CDR2 ANQGSEA. This CDR3 comprises 13 residues. Trimming cost V 6 bases and J 1 base; bases outside gene matches: 4. The CDR3 region is CSVGQDGTDTQYF. The CDR3 DNA reads as TGCAGCGTCGGACAGGACGGCACAGATACGCAGTATTTT.